This is a list of T cell receptor beta chains from one sample in a study of blood T cell repertoires in COVID-19. The protocol was immunoSEQ multiplex PCR, while the TCRdb copy is restricted to in-frame clones and leaves out a portion. The data show 52,000 or so clones, 86% seen once. The sequenced material came from peripheral blood. The receptors were gathered from an elderly man with acute or convalescent COVID-19. Both conserved end residues are part of each CDR3. A D gene is named only where the DNA matches it firmly. Clone size is given for some rows only: seen once, a few or many times, or a class if the clone is expanded.

>TRBJ2-1|TRBD2|TRBV5-1|NA
TGCGCCAGCAGCTCGGGGACTAGCGGGGGCCGACAGTTCTTC
CASSSGTSGGRQFF
>TRBJ2-7|NA|TRBV24-1|NA
TGTGCCACCAGTGATCGAAACGGCTACGAGCAGTACTTC
CATSDRNGYEQYF
>TRBJ2-5|NA|TRBV15|NA
TGTGCCACCAGCAGAGATACGGAAGAGACCCAGTACTTC
CATSRDTEETQYF
>TRBJ2-1|NA|TRBV10-3|NA
TGTGCCATCAGTACAGGGAGCCCTGGCGATGAGCAGTTCTTC
CAISTGSPGDEQFF
>TRBJ1-4|NA|TRBV9|NA
TGTGCCAGCAGCGCATTCCGGGAGGCAACTAATGAAAAACTGTTTTTT
CASSAFREATNEKLFF
>TRBJ1-5|NA|TRBV6-5|once
TGTGCCAGCAGTTCCTTCCGCGCGAGCAACAATCAGCCCCAGCATTTT
CASSSFRASNNQPQHF
>TRBJ2-5|NA|TRBV5-1|NA
TGCGCCAGCAGCTTGGCCGGTGCCTCGGGGGAGACCCAGTACTTC
CASSLAGASGETQYF
>TRBJ2-1|TRBD2|TRBV19|NA
TGTGCCAGTAGTAAAGGGGAGCGGGGGGCCCTAACTAACAATGAGCAGTTCTTC
CASSKGERGALTNNEQFF
>TRBJ2-5|TRBD1|TRBV5-6|NA
TGTGCCAGCAGCCGGAGGGCCGGGACAGGGGGCGAGACCCAGTACTTC
CASSRRAGTGGETQYF
>TRBJ2-2|NA|TRBV9|NA
TGTGCCAGCAGCGTAGCGGGGGTTTTCGGGGAGCTGTTTTTT
CASSVAGVFGELFF
>TRBJ1-2|NA|TRBV19|NA
TGTGCCAGTAGTGTCCCCACCGGCAGGTACTATGGCTACACCTTC
CASSVPTGRYYGYTF
>TRBJ2-7|NA|TRBV19|NA
TGTGCCAGTAGTAAGTCGGGAGCCTACGAGCAGTACTTC
CASSKSGAYEQYF
>TRBJ1-5|NA|TRBV7-9|NA
TGTGCCAGCAGTTTACAGGGAGGCCCCCAGCATTTT
CASSLQGGPQHF
>TRBJ1-1|NA|TRBV7-9|NA
TGTGCCAGCAGCCCCCTCGGGGGGAAGCACACTGAAGCTTTCTTT
CASSPLGGKHTEAFF
>TRBJ2-2|TRBD1|TRBV27|NA
TGTGCCAGCAGAACGGGACAGCCAACGAACACCGGGGAGCTGTTTTTT
CASRTGQPTNTGELFF
>TRBJ1-1|NA|TRBV5-1|once
TGCGCCAGCAGCCTCTCCGGGACCCAGGGGCGAGCTTTCTTT
CASSLSGTQGRAFF
>TRBJ2-3|NA|TRBV7-2|NA
TGTGCCAGCAGCTTAGCTCGCGGGGGCCGGAGTGACACGCAGTATTTT
CASSLARGGRSDTQYF
>TRBJ1-6|NA|TRBV5-1|NA
TGCGCCAGCTCTCAGGGTTTGTCCTATAATTCACCCCTCCACTTT
CASSQGLSYNSPLHF
>TRBJ1-2|NA|TRBV20-1|NA
TGCAGTGCATATTCTAACTATGGCTACACCTTC
CSAYSNYGYTF
>TRBJ1-2|TRBD1|TRBV4-3|NA
TGCGCCAGCAGCCAAGTCCAGGGGGCTATTCATGGCTACACCTTC
CASSQVQGAIHGYTF
>TRBJ1-2|NA|TRBV7-2|few
TGTGCCAGCAGCTGGCCAGGAGGGGATGGCTACACCTTC
CASSWPGGDGYTF
>TRBJ1-5|NA|TRBV11-3|NA
TGTGCCAGCAGCTGCCTTCAACCGGGGTTTCGTCAGCCCCAGCATTTT
CASSCLQPGFRQPQHF
>TRBJ1-2|NA|TRBV6-2/TRBV6-3|NA
TGTGCCAGCAGTTACCGGAGCAGAGACTATGGCTACACCTTC
CASSYRSRDYGYTF
>TRBJ2-2|TRBD2|TRBV6-4|NA
TGTGCCAGCAGTAGACTAGCGGGGGTGAACACCGGGGAGCTGTTTTTT
CASSRLAGVNTGELFF
>TRBJ1-1|NA|TRBV27|NA
TGTGCCAGCAGTTGGGGAGGAAGAGTCTCTGAAGCTTTCTTT
CASSWGGRVSEAFF
>TRBJ2-3|TRBD2|TRBV29-1|NA
TGCAGCGTCCTGACTAGCAGCACAGATACGCAGTATTTT
CSVLTSSTDTQYF
>TRBJ2-7|TRBD1|TRBV5-6|few
TGTGCCAGCAGCCCCATCCCGACAGGGGGCTACGAGCAGTACTTC
CASSPIPTGGYEQYF
>TRBJ1-5|NA|TRBV27|NA
TGTGCCAGCAGTCGGGGAAACCGATATAGCAATCAGCCCCAGCATTTT
CASSRGNRYSNQPQHF
>TRBJ1-1|TRBD1|TRBV6-2/TRBV6-3|NA
TGTGCCAGCAGTTGGCCGGGACAGGGCACTGAAGCTTTCTTT
CASSWPGQGTEAFF
>TRBJ2-5|NA|TRBV27|NA
TGTGCCAGCAGTTTATCTTGGACAGTCCAAGAGACCCAGTACTTC
CASSLSWTVQETQYF
>TRBJ1-1|TRBD1|TRBV5-1|NA
TGCGCCAGCAGCTGGCGACAGGGGGCAGCTGACACTGAAGCTTTCTTT
CASSWRQGAADTEAFF
>TRBJ1-4|TRBD1|TRBV29-1|NA
TGCAGCGTCGGGACAGGGGGAGAAAAACTGTTTTTT
CSVGTGGEKLFF
>TRBJ1-5|NA|TRBV6-1|NA
TGTGCCAGCAGTGTTTGGCCCGCCCGAGGACAGAGCAATCAGCCCCAGCATTTT
CASSVWPARGQSNQPQHF
>TRBJ1-5|TRBD1|TRBV27|NA
TGTGCCAGCAGTACCCGACCGGACAGGGCTTACAATCAGCCCCAGCATTTT
CASSTRPDRAYNQPQHF
>TRBJ1-6|NA|TRBV5-6|NA
TGTGCCAGCAGCTTGGACCTAGCTTCACCCCTCCACTTT
CASSLDLASPLHF
>TRBJ1-1|TRBD1|TRBV5-4|NA
TGTGCCAGCAGCTTGGGACAGGGAGGGAACACTGAAGCTTTCTTT
CASSLGQGGNTEAFF
>TRBJ2-6|NA|TRBV10-3|NA
TGTGCCATCAGTGTGAACAGGGTGGGCTCTGGGGCCAACGTCCTGACTTTC
CAISVNRVGSGANVLTF
>TRBJ2-7|NA|TRBV9|NA
TGTGCCAGCAGCCCCAGTAGTAGGGACCGACAGGCCTACGAGCAGTACTTC
CASSPSSRDRQAYEQYF
>TRBJ1-5|TRBD1|TRBV19|NA
TGTGCCAGTAGTTATGGGACAGGGGGGAGTTATAGCAATCAGCCCCAGCATTTT
CASSYGTGGSYSNQPQHF
>TRBJ2-2|NA|TRBV9|NA
TGTGCCAGCAGCGTAGCGGGGAACACCGGGGAGCTGTTTTTT
CASSVAGNTGELFF
>TRBJ1-4|TRBD1|TRBV5-6|NA
TGTGCCAGCAGCCGGACAGGGGAGACTAATGAAAAACTGTTTTTT
CASSRTGETNEKLFF